This T cell receptor (beta chain) was profiled in a study of CD8 T cells in Susac syndrome. CDR1 is SGHDT, CDR2 YYEEEE, per germline. The CDR3 runs to 14 residues. V shed 3 bases, J shed 8 bases, and the junction held 7 bases outside the gene matches. An amount of RNA that ranged from roughly 0.45 to 1 ug was reverse transcribed with random hexamers. TCRdb recomputed calls from the immunoSEQ multiplex PCR reads with MiXCR, one row per CDR3 protein. Among about 85,000 distinct CDR3 sequences, 95% were seen once, and the ten largest hold roughly 0.5%. Each Susac syndrome patient had definite or probable disease by recently defined criteria.

Sequencing was carried out using CD8+ T cells from PBMCs. The receptor was isolated from a human donor with Susac syndrome. The chain employs TRBV5-6 and TRBJ2-4, with 8 nucleotides matching TRBD2. The chain's CDR3 is CASSSGGMSDIQYF. The CDR3 region has the DNA TGTGCCAGCAGCTCGGGGGGGATGTCGGACATTCAGTACTTC.